The 2 T cell receptor beta chains in this list originate from one sample, sequenced in a study of blood T cell repertoires in COVID-19. Produced via immunoSEQ multiplex PCR; TCRdb's table is partial and in-frame only. The sample holds some 200,000 clones, 75% to 85% seen once. Sequenced sample: peripheral blood. These receptors were obtained from a woman between 70 and 85 years old with COVID-19, enrolled during active disease.

In DNA form, the CDR3 reads TGTGCCAGGGGGGGAGCGGCTAATGAAAAACTGTTTTTT. Translated: CARGGAANEKLFF. The rearrangement uses TRBV2 and TRBJ1-4; D possibly corresponds to TRBD1 (5 bases). V was shortened by 9 bases and J by 3 bases, with 11 bases between the two germline ends. Germline loops: CDR1 SNHLY, CDR2 FYNNEI. This CDR3 has 13 residues.

The rearrangement uses TRBV2 and TRBJ1-1; no clear D. Trimming took 9 bases from V and 1 from J, leaving 6 bases between them. Germline CDR1 SNHLY, CDR2 FYNNEI. The CDR3 runs 11 residues. CDR3 bases: TGTGCCAGTTATAGGAACACTGAAGCTTTCTTT. This gives the protein CASYRNTEAFF.